The sequence of this T cell receptor beta chain was determined in a study of cytomegalovirus exposure and HLA in healthy donors. The study, taken as a whole, reports: A later analysis reported that several of the most significant clusters appeared to be linked to common viral pathogens, among them Epstein-Barr virus. Listed as cytomegalovirus-associated were 164 TCR beta chains.

The donors were healthy bone marrow donors. Although they were nominally healthy when sampled, donors likely had unrecorded immune exposures. PCR was performed using 60 Vbeta and 13 Jbeta primers. Clones were read by immunoSEQ multiplex PCR, and TCRdb kept only the in-frame ones, dropping some. The sample has under 250,000 clones; 70% to 85% are singletons. The CDR3 consists of 15 residues. CDR1 is SGHNT, CDR2 YENEEA, per germline. A remark on this clone: Its antigen is still unknown. At one end, the junction sequence differs from germline, possibly due to a read error.

The specimen was PBMCs. This sequence joins TRBV11-3 and TRBJ2-7; 8 nucleotides align to TRBD2. The sequence was obtained from a man in his fifties or sixties in good health and CMV-seronegative. The CDR3 DNA reads TGTGCCAGCAGCTCTAGCGGGCAACCTTCCTCCGAGCAGTACTTC. This sequence encodes CASSSSGQPSSEQYF.